This T cell receptor beta chain comes out of a study of spatial heterogeneity in lung cancer. Broader study findings: Relative to follow-up, resection was when ubiquitous expanded tumor TCRs appeared more in blood.

The library protocol tagged each TCR cDNA with a unique molecular identifier. TCRdb re-called the 5' RACE reads through MiXCR, storing one row per CDR3 protein. Of about 25,000 distinct CDR3 sequences in the sample, 6% to 7.5% were seen once. The length of the CDR3 is 16 residues. Germline V gene lookup returns CDR1 LNHDA and CDR2 SQIVND (reference sequence). V lost 6 bases and J lost 0, with 16 bases in between. Points on this clonotype: The antigen remains unidentified.

The time point here: sample taken at primary tumor resection. The donor population consisted of some 67 patients with untreated, early-stage non-small cell lung cancer. Specimen: PBMCs, collected at surgery. The chain links TRBV19 to TRBJ2-3; D is possibly TRBD1 or TRBD2 (5 bases each). The TCR comes from a male donor with early-stage non-small cell lung cancer. In nucleotides, the CDR3 is TGTGCCAGTAGACCTGGGACGGGATCTAGCACAGATACGCAGTATTTT. Protein product: CASRPGTGSSTDTQYF. Filled out from reference TRBV19 and TRBJ2-3, the complete variable domain reads DGGITQSPKYLFRKEGQNVTLSCEQNLNHDAMYWYRQDPGQGLRLIYYSQIVNDFQKGDIAEGYSVSREKKESFPLTVTSAQKNPTAFYLCASRPGTGSSTDTQYFGPGTRLTVL.